These 18 T cell receptor beta chains originate from one sample sequenced in a study of glioma-infiltrating T cells. The iRepertoire nested amplicon-rescue multiplex PCR amplified TCR alpha and beta CDR3s from RNA. TCRdb itself ran the multiplex PCR reads through MiXCR, one entry per CDR3 protein. Among about 410,000 distinct CDR3 sequences listed, 41% were seen once. The sequenced material came from glioma tissue, nonneoplastic brain tissue, or PBMCs (not recorded which). These receptor sequences come from a human donor with low-grade glioma or glioblastoma, undergoing nonglioma brain surgery, or in good health (not recorded which).

The chain has TRBV7-9 and TRBJ2-7, with D uncertain. V lost 1 base to trimming and J lost 1 base, with 8 bases between them. The CDR3 extends over 14 amino acids. Germline V gene lookup returns CDR1 SEHNR and CDR2 FQNEAQ (reference sequence). CDR3 nucleotides: TGTGCCAGCAGCTTAGGTGAGAAGTCCTACGAGCAGTACTTC. It encodes CASSLGEKSYEQYF.

The chain combines TRBV27 with TRBJ1-2; D unclear. The CDR3 is 13 residues long. CDR1 is MNHEY, CDR2 SMNVEV, per germline (reference sequence). The germline V and J ends were trimmed by 0 bases and 9 bases, with 11 bases remaining between them. The chain's CDR3 is CASSLSPGASYTF. The CDR3 DNA reads as TGTGCCAGCAGTTTATCACCGGGCGCTAGCTACACCTTC.

A single count supports this clonotype. The J gene is TRBJ2-1, the V gene TRBV20-1; TRBD2 matches at 9 bases. Germline CDR1 and CDR2: DFQATT and SNEGSKA (reference sequence). With 4 bases clipped from V and 16 bases from J, the junction kept 17 bases outside the gene matches. CDR3 size: 14 residues. The CDR3 DNA reads TGCAGTGCTACCAAGGCTAGCGGGATCAATGAGAAATTCTTC. Amino acid sequence: CSATKASGINEKFF.

Worth noting for this clonotype: A clone one base away is much larger, so this may be a read error. V usage is TRBV7-9 and J usage is TRBJ1-1; D is perhaps TRBD1 (5 bases). The length of the CDR3 is 16 residues. The germline V and J ends were trimmed by 5 bases and 4 bases, with 20 bases remaining between them. Looked up from germline, CDR1 is SEHNR and CDR2 is FQNEAQ (reference sequence). The CDR3 spells CASSMGSGTASTEAFF. The CDR3 nucleotides read TGTGCCAGCAGCATGGGGAGTGGGACGGCGAGCACTGAAGCTTTCTTT.

Comments on this clonotype: This may be a read error: a much more frequent sequence differs by one nucleotide. The rearrangement links TRBV4-1 to TRBJ1-5; tentative D call: TRBD1 (5 bases). The CDR3 runs to 15 residues. Trimming left V 1 base short and J 6 bases short, with 13 bases between. Germline CDR1 is MGHRA and CDR2 is YSYEKL. The CDR3 loop is CASSQGVQEGQPQHF. Here the CDR3 DNA reads TGCGCCAGCAGCCAAGGGGTACAGGAGGGTCAGCCCCAGCATTTT.

With regard to this clonotype: An end of the junction does not agree with germline; a read error may underlie this. J is TRBJ1-2 and V is TRBV4-1, with a weak D call TRBD1 (6 bases). Germline CDR1 reads MGHRA; CDR2 reads YSYEKL. The CDR3 has 17 residues. CDR3 amino acids: CASRQGRRTVGGYGYTF. The DNA for the CDR3 is TGCGCCAGCAGACAAGGCCGTCGGACAGTGGGGGGCTATGGCTACACCTTC.

V is TRBV7-6 and J is TRBJ2-3; D may correspond to TRBD1 or TRBD2 (5 bases each). The germline gives CDR1 SGHVS, CDR2 FNYEAQ. The CDR3 is 17 residues long. Trimming pared 1 base from V and 3 bases from J, leaving 17 bases between. The CDR3 spells CASSLGRWGSETDTQYF. The CDR3 DNA reads TGTGCCAGCAGCTTAGGACGCTGGGGGAGTGAAACAGATACGCAGTATTTT.

The chain links TRBV20-1 to TRBJ2-7; D is possibly TRBD2 (5 bases). The CDR3 contains 14 residues. Trimming took off 3 bases at V and 2 bases at J, with 14 bases between the two ends. The germline V gene encodes CDR1 DFQATT and CDR2 SNEGSKA (reference sequence). Written as DNA, the CDR3 is TGCAGTGCTAGGGCAACGGGAACCCCCTACGAGCAGTACTTC. Protein product: CSARATGTPYEQYF.

Points on this clonotype: One end of the junction varies from germline; a read error may be responsible. CDR3 amino acids: CASSTGLAEWYNGQFF. The CDR3 DNA reads as TGTGCCAGTAGTACCGGACTAGCGGAGTGGTACAATGGGCAGTTCTTC. The chain uses TRBV19 and TRBJ2-1, with 10 bases that match TRBD2. The length of the CDR3 is 16 residues. Germline V gene sequence: CDR1 LNHDA, CDR2 SQIVND (reference sequence).

The chain uses TRBV9 and TRBJ2-7, with a weak D call TRBD2 (6 bases). The ends were cut back, 6 bases at V and 2 bases at J, with 18 bases in the middle. The CDR3 sequence is 15 residues long. Germline V gene data show CDR1 as SGDLS and CDR2 as YYNGEE. The CDR3: CASNGGADGPYEQYF. The CDR3 nucleotides read TGTGCCAGCAACGGCGGGGCAGATGGTCCCTACGAGCAGTACTTC. The complete variable domain, with remaining parts taken from reference TRBV9 and TRBJ2-7, reads DSGVTQTPKHLITATGQRVTLRCSPRSGDLSVYWYQQSLDQGLQFLIQYYNGEERAKGNILERFSAQQFPDLHSELNLSSLELGDSALYFCASNGGADGPYEQYFGPGTRLTVT.

At least ten counts were recorded for this clonotype. This sequence joins TRBV15 and TRBJ2-1; 9 bases are a match to TRBD1. The CDR3 consists of 16 residues. Trimming took 2 bases from V and 6 from J; bases not matched to a gene: 8. CDR1 is LNHNV, CDR2 YYDKDF, per germline (reference sequence). CDR3 in DNA: TGTGCCACCAGCAGATCCCGGGACAGGGCCTCCAATGAGCAGTTCTTC. Protein product: CATSRSRDRASNEQFF.

The chain links TRBV28 to TRBJ2-4; TRBD1 might be the D (6 bases). CDR1 MDHEN and CDR2 SYDVKM come from the germline V gene. This CDR3 is built from 13 residues. V gave up 5 bases and J gave up 8 bases, with 13 bases separating them. CDR3: CASSRDNEDIQYF. The CDR3 DNA follows: TGTGCCAGCAGTAGGGACAACGAGGACATTCAGTACTTC.

J is TRBJ2-3 and V is TRBV20-1; no clear D gene. This CDR3 is 11 amino acids long. Germline loops: CDR1 DFQATT, CDR2 SNEGSKA (reference sequence). V lost 3 bases and J 6 bases, leaving 7 bases between the germline ends. The CDR3 bases are TGCAGTGCTAGTTCTGAGGATACGCAGTATTTT. Its translation: CSASSEDTQYF.

The chain has TRBV6-2 or TRBV6-3 and TRBJ2-7; D perhaps matches TRBD2 (5 bases). Germline CDR1 reads MNHEY; CDR2 reads SVGEGT. V dropped 7 bases and J dropped 6 bases, with 22 bases sitting between them. The CDR3 is made up of 15 amino acids. The CDR3 nucleotides read TGTGCCAGCACTCGATATTCGGGGTTCTCGGGCGAGCAGTACTTC. Translated, it gives CASTRYSGFSGEQYF.

A word on this clonotype: A much larger clone lies a single base off, so this may be a read error. No conserved phenylalanine or tryptophan ends this CDR3, so it is likely a read error. This sequence joins TRBV6-2 or TRBV6-3 and TRBJ2-1; 12 bases align to TRBD2. The CDR3 length is 14 residues. Germline CDR1 reads MNHEY; CDR2 reads SVGEGT. The trim removed 6 bases at V and 8 bases at J, leaving 5 bases unmatched. This CDR3 is CASRTSGSGDEQFV. The CDR3 DNA is TGTGCCAGCAGGACTAGCGGGAGTGGCGATGAGCAGTTCGTC.

With respect to this clonotype: Germline is not matched at one junction end, which may reflect a read error. The chain combines TRBV28 with TRBJ1-2; D gene uncertain. The CDR3 consists of 14 residues. Germline V CDR1 and CDR2: MDHEN, SYDVKM. The CDR3 sequence is CASSYQGGPGGHTF. The CDR3 nucleotides are TGTGCCAGCAGTTATCAAGGAGGTCCGGGTGGCCACACCTTC.

As concerns this clonotype: This could be a read error, since a much larger clone is one nucleotide away. The chain employs TRBV7-2 and TRBJ1-6; 7 bases agree with TRBD1. Germline V gene lookup returns CDR1 SGHTA and CDR2 FQGNSA. The CDR3 totals 16 residues. CDR3 sequence: CASSPARDSYNSTLHF. The CDR3 DNA is TGTGCCAGCAGCCCCGCACGGGACAGTTATAATTCAACCCTCCACTTT.

The rearrangement joins TRBV7-6 to TRBJ2-1; TRBD1 agrees at 7 bases. V lost 5 bases and J lost 4; bases outside the gene matches: 8. The CDR3 totals 15 residues. The V gene's germline CDR1 is SGHVS and CDR2 FNYEAQ. The CDR3 coding sequence is TGTGCCAGCAGCCCTCTACAGGGGCGGTACAATGAGCAGTTCTTC. Translating gives CASSPLQGRYNEQFF.